The 2 T cell receptor beta chains given below trace back to one sample, sequenced in a study of radiation and T cells in renal cell carcinoma. The table came from immunoSEQ multiplex PCR; TCRdb's copy has only in-frame clones and leaves some out. The sample has roughly 100,000 clones; around nine tenths are singletons. Time point described: baseline pretreatment blood. Treatment noted: 15 Gy SBRT to primary tumor, nephrectomy 4 weeks later. This material consisted of blood, taken from a patient whose treatment included radiotherapy and nephrectomy. These receptors were collected from a man aged 45-65 years with renal cell carcinoma.

V usage is TRBV7-3 and J usage is TRBJ2-2, with 10 positions matching TRBD1. V dropped 2 bases and J dropped 4; count of bases not matched to a gene: 7. The V gene's germline CDR1 is SGHTA and CDR2 FQGTGA. The CDR3 has 17 amino acids. CDR3 bases: TGTGCCAGCAGCTTAGGTCCGACAGGGGGCATCACCGGGGAGCTGTTTTTT. Translated, it gives CASSLGPTGGITGELFF.

The chain is built from TRBV13 and TRBJ1-2, with a possible D match to TRBD1 (6 bases). The CDR3 has 15 amino acids. The germline CDR1 and CDR2 sequences are PRHDT and FYEKMQ (reference sequence). V lost 4 bases to trimming and J lost 8 bases, with 20 bases between them. Here the CDR3 reads CASSSSGTARGGYTF. The CDR3 DNA follows: TGTGCCAGCAGCTCTTCCGGGACGGCGAGGGGGGGCTACACCTTC.